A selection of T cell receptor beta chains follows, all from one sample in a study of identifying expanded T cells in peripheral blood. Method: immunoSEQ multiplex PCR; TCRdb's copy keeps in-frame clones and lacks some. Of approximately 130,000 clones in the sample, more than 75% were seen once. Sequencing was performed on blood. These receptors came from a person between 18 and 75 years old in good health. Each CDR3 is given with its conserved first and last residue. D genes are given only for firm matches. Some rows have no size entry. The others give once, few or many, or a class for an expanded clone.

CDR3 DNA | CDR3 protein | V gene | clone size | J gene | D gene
TGTGCCAGCAGCATGGGACAGGGGCGAACCAAAAACATTCAGTACTTC | CASSMGQGRTKNIQYF | TRBV7-3 | NA | TRBJ2-4 | TRBD1
TGTGCCAGTAGTAGTTCTAGCGGGGGTCTGGATACGCAGTATTTT | CASSSSSGGLDTQYF | TRBV19 | NA | TRBJ2-3 | TRBD2
TGCGCCAGCAGCCCCGAGATGGATCTTTTGTATGGCTACACCTTC | CASSPEMDLLYGYTF | TRBV5-1 | NA | TRBJ1-2 | NA
TGCGCCAGCAGCTTGGACCGGGCAGCTGGACAGCCCCAGCATTTT | CASSLDRAAGQPQHF | TRBV5-1 | NA | TRBJ1-5 | NA
TGTGCCAGCTCCGGGACAGGGAACACCGGGGAGCTGTTTTTT | CASSGTGNTGELFF | TRBV10-3 | NA | TRBJ2-2 | TRBD1
TGTGCCAGCAGCAACCGACAGGTGGGTGAGCAGTACTTC | CASSNRQVGEQYF | TRBV11-2 | NA | TRBJ2-7 | NA
TGTGCCAGCGCCAGGCCAGGGTCGGGCACAGATACGCAGTATTTT | CASARPGSGTDTQYF | TRBV7-9 | NA | TRBJ2-3 | NA
TGCGCCAGCAGTGAACGAGACAGTGGAAACACCATATATTTT | CASSERDSGNTIYF | TRBV10-2 | NA | TRBJ1-3 | NA
TGTGCCAGTAGTACCGGGTTGATGAACACCGGGGAGCTGTTTTTT | CASSTGLMNTGELFF | TRBV19 | NA | TRBJ2-2 | NA
TGCGCCAGCAGCTTGGGTGAACAGGGGGTCCACGAGCAGTACTTC | CASSLGEQGVHEQYF | TRBV5-1 | NA | TRBJ2-7 | TRBD1
TGTGCCAGTAAGGTGGGGGTAGGGAGGTCTGGGGCCAACGTCCTGACTTTC | CASKVGVGRSGANVLTF | TRBV19 | once | TRBJ2-6 | NA
TGTGCCAGCAGCGCAAGTCCGATGAACACTGAAGCTTTCTTT | CASSASPMNTEAFF | TRBV9 | few | TRBJ1-1 | NA
TGTGCCATCAGTGAGAGGTCGGGTGCTGCTTCCTACGAGCAGTACTTC | CAISERSGAASYEQYF | TRBV10-3 | NA | TRBJ2-7 | NA
TGTGCCAGCAGTGTACGGAGGGTGGACACTGAAGCTTTCTTT | CASSVRRVDTEAFF | TRBV2 | NA | TRBJ1-1 | NA
TGTGCCAGTAGTAGCACAGGCGGGCCGGTATATGGCTACACCTTC | CASSSTGGPVYGYTF | TRBV19 | NA | TRBJ1-2 | NA
TGTGCCAGCGGACGGGGGGGCCTGGGGACAGATACGCAGTATTTT | CASGRGGLGTDTQYF | TRBV2 | NA | TRBJ2-3 | TRBD2
TGTGCCAGCAGCTTGACAGGGAATCAGCCCCAGCATTTT | CASSLTGNQPQHF | TRBV7-2 | NA | TRBJ1-5 | TRBD1
TGTGCCAGCAGCCCGCGGACTAGCGGGGGCCGGGGGTACCAAGAGACCCAGTACTTC | CASSPRTSGGRGYQETQYF | TRBV7-2 | once | TRBJ2-5 | TRBD2
TGTGCCAGCAGCCCCCACCTAGGATTAGGGGTGGGTAGCAATCAGCCCCAGCATTTT | CASSPHLGLGVGSNQPQHF | TRBV16 | NA | TRBJ1-5 | NA
TGTGCCAGCAGGACCGGGGGCGCAAACTATGGCTACACCTTC | CASRTGGANYGYTF | TRBV28 | NA | TRBJ1-2 | NA
TGTGCTAGTGGGCCTGCGGACGCAGCTGAAGCTTTCTTT | CASGPADAAEAFF | TRBV12-5 | NA | TRBJ1-1 | NA
TGTGCCAGCAGTGAAGCGCCTCAGCGTAACACCGGGGAGCTGTTTTTT | CASSEAPQRNTGELFF | TRBV6-1 | NA | TRBJ2-2 | NA